This T cell receptor beta chain stems from a study of blood T cell repertoires in COVID-19. Study information: PBMCs, B-cell-depleted T cells, or T cells provided the cDNA or gDNA that made up the material.

With V trimmed by 6 bases and J by 5 bases, 9 bases remained unmatched. The CDR3 has 14 residues. CDR1 and CDR2 (germline): MNHEY, SMNVEV (reference sequence). Profiled with immunoSEQ multiplex PCR; TCRdb holds only in-frame clones, not every one. This table has just over 150,000 clones, approximately 86% appearing once. A few counts support this clone. The sample consisted of peripheral blood. The sequence was obtained from a woman aged 40 to 49 with COVID-19, enrolled during active disease. This chain links TRBV27 with TRBJ1-2, with 7 nucleotides matching TRBD1. The CDR3 reads CASRPSDRNYGYTF. The CDR3 nucleotides are TGTGCCAGCAGGCCTTCGGACAGGAATTATGGCTACACCTTC.